The TCR beta chain under discussion was sequenced for a study of regulatory T cells in long-lasting Graves disease. CDR3-region Arm-PCR and iRepertoire HTBI primers produced the TCR beta libraries. TCRdb reanalysed the multiplex PCR reads using MiXCR and keeps one entry per CDR3 protein. The sample has fewer than 350,000 distinct CDR3 sequences, 15% to 20% seen once; the top ten hold roughly 35%. Indicated time point: newly diagnosed GD, antithyroid drugs for less than 3 months. PBMCs provided the RNA from which the TCR library was made. In this sample, this clonotype turned up many times. V shed 3 bases and J shed 2 bases, with 6 bases lying between them. Germline V gene data show CDR1 as SGHKS and CDR2 as YYEKEE (reference sequence). This CDR3 is built from 12 residues.

This sample comprised peripheral blood mononuclear cells (PBMCs), obtained at new diagnosis, from a patient treated with antithyroid drugs. The V call is TRBV5-5, the J call TRBJ2-7; D uncertain. This TCR was sampled from a female donor with Graves disease. CDR3 sequence: CASSWTTYEQYF. CDR3 nucleotide sequence: TGTGCCAGCAGCTGGACCACCTACGAGCAGTACTTC. The whole variable domain, remainder taken from reference TRBV5-5 and TRBJ2-7, is DAGVTQSPTHLIKTRGQQVTLRCSPISGHKSVSWYQQVLGQGPQFIFQYYEKEERGRGNFPDRFSARQFPNYSSELNVNALLLGDSALYLCASSWTTYEQYFGPGTRLTVT.